This T cell receptor (beta chain) appears in the sequencing data of a study of T cell clusters in autoimmune cytopenias. Study-level points and caveats: TRB repertoire shifts in secondary cytopenia and chronic lymphocytic leukemia mostly reflected lymphoma, not autoimmunity.

Each sample's input was about 250 ng genomic DNA, some 40,000 genome equivalents. Measured by frequency, this clonotype is medium-sized. The antigen is undetermined. TRB was amplified by touch-down multiplex PCR, primer pools A and B combined. TCRdb re-called the multiplex PCR reads; one entry per CDR3 protein, DNA not given. Found here are thousands of distinct CDR3 sequences; the top ten clones hold 4.9%. Germline CDR1 is LNHDA and CDR2 is SQIVND (reference sequence). The CDR3 sequence is 13 residues long. The clonotype originates from a human donor with an autoimmune cytopenia or autoimmune hepatitis (not recorded which). Sequences were obtained from peripheral blood. This rearrangement joins TRBV19 to TRBJ1-2. Here the CDR3 reads CASSTGPINGYTF.